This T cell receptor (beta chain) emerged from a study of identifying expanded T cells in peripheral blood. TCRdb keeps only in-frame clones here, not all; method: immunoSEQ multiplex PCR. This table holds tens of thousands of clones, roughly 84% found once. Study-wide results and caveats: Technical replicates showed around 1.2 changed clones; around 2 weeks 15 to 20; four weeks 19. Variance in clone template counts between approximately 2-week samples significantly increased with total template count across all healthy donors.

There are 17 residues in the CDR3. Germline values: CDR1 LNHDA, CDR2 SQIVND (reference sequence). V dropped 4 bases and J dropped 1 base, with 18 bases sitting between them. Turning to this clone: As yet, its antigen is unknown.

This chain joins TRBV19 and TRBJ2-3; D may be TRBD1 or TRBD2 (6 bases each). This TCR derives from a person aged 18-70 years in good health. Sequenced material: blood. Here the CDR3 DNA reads TGTGCCAGTAGTAAGTGGGACATGGGGACTCGCACAGATACGCAGTATTTT. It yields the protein CASSKWDMGTRTDTQYF.